The 13 T cell receptor beta chains given below trace back to one sample, sequenced in a study of shared clonotypes between healthy human individuals. Assay used: immunoSEQ multiplex PCR; TCRdb lists only in-frame clones, some missing. The sample has about 1.1 million clones, around 78% seen once. What was sequenced was memory CD4+ T cells from PBMCs. Noted subset: CD45RA-negative fraction. Every receptor here comes from a man between 18 and 29 years old in good health. Some clones in this sample may be carry-over from other donors' samples.

The rearrangement links TRBV7-9 to TRBJ2-7; 8 bases are a match to TRBD2. Germline V gene sequence: CDR1 SEHNR, CDR2 FQNEAQ (reference sequence). After removal of 5 bases from V and 0 bases from J, the junction contained 3 bases not matched to a gene. This CDR3 is built from 14 residues. CDR3 protein: CASSPGTSSYEQYF. The CDR3 DNA sequence: TGTGCCAGCAGCCCTGGGACTAGCTCCTACGAGCAGTACTTC.

This chain connects TRBV14 to TRBJ2-7; 8 bases are a match to TRBD1. Germline lookup yields CDR1 SGHDN and CDR2 FVKESK. V was clipped by 0 bases and J by 6 bases; unmatched bases: 25. This CDR3 has 21 residues. CDR3 bases: TGTGCCAGCAGCCAAGAAGAACCCCCGGCTGGACAGGGTTTCGCCGTGGGCGAGCAGTACTTC. It yields the protein CASSQEEPPAGQGFAVGEQYF. Together with reference TRBV14 and TRBJ2-7, the CDR3 gives the full variable domain: EAGVTQFPSHSVIEKGQTVTLRCDPISGHDNLYWYRRVMGKEIKFLLHFVKESKQDESGMPNNRFLAERTGGTYSTLKVQPAELEDSGVYFCASSQEEPPAGQGFAVGEQYFGPGTRLTVT.

The chain combines TRBV5-8 with TRBJ2-1; D is ambiguous. The germline gives CDR1 SGHTS, CDR2 YDEGEE. The CDR3 totals 15 residues. V was cut by 0 bases and J by 3 bases, with 10 bases left in between. Written as DNA, the CDR3 is TGTGCCAGCAGCTTGGATAGAGCCTACTACAATGAGCAGTTCTTC. Translation gives CASSLDRAYYNEQFF. The entire variable domain, with the rest obtained from reference TRBV5-8 and TRBJ2-1, is as follows: EAGVTQSPTHLIKTRGQQATLRCSPISGHTSVYWYQQALGLGLQFLLWYDEGEERNRGNFPPRFSGRQFPNYSSELNVNALELEDSALYLCASSLDRAYYNEQFFGPGTRLTVL.

Regarding this clone: A read error may explain this, as a much larger clone is one base away. Other DNA variants within this sample encode the same CDR3. The V gene is TRBV5-4, the J gene TRBJ1-1; a weak D match, TRBD1 (6 bases). This CDR3 spans 15 amino acids. Germline CDR1 and CDR2: SGHNT and YYREEE (reference sequence). CDR3 residues: CASSGGGATNTEAFF. The CDR3 DNA reads as TGCGCCAGCAGCGGGGGCGGGGCAACGAACACTGAAGCTTTCTTT.

In this sample, this clone turned up a few times. Additional DNA sequences in this sample encode the identical CDR3. This rearrangement joins TRBV30 to TRBJ2-5; D remains ambiguous. Trimming stripped 0 bases from V and 4 bases from J, with 3 bases between. The CDR3 has 11 amino acids. Per the germline V gene, CDR1 is GTSNPN and CDR2 is SVGIG (reference sequence). The CDR3 sequence: CAWSVRETQYF. In DNA, the CDR3 is TGTGCCTGGAGTGTAAGAGAGACCCAGTACTTC.

This clone was found once. The chain links TRBV19 to TRBJ2-1; either TRBD1 or TRBD2 may fit D (7 bases each). CDR3 size: 14 residues. Trimming stripped 10 bases from V and 8 bases from J, with 21 bases between. Per the germline V gene, CDR1 is LNHDA and CDR2 is SQIVND (reference sequence). The DNA for the CDR3 is TGTGCCACCACGGTCAGGGGGGGATCGTATGAGCAGTTCTTC. Amino acid sequence: CATTVRGGSYEQFF.

The chain has TRBV2 and TRBJ2-2; a weak D match, TRBD1 (5 bases). With 4 bases removed from V and 3 bases from J, the gap between germline ends came to 12 bases. Germline lookup yields CDR1 SNHLY and CDR2 FYNNEI. The CDR3 has 15 amino acids. DNA for the CDR3: TGTGCCAGCAGTGTTACAGGTCGGGACACCGGGGAGCTGTTTTTT. This translates into CASSVTGRDTGELFF.

This clone showed up just once. V gene TRBV9 combines with J gene TRBJ2-7; 7 nucleotides line up with TRBD1. CDR1 is SGDLS and CDR2 is YYNGEE in the germline V gene. V lost 4 bases, J lost 1 base, and 2 bases stayed unmatched. The CDR3 has 13 amino acids. For the CDR3, the DNA is TGTGCCAGCAGCCCGGGACAGTCCTACGAGCAGTACTTC. It codes for CASSPGQSYEQYF.

The V call is TRBV15, the J call TRBJ1-4; possible D gene TRBD1, 5 bases. Trimming took off 1 base at V and 8 bases at J, with 14 bases between the two ends. Germline loops: CDR1 LNHNV, CDR2 YYDKDF (reference sequence). The CDR3 contains 15 residues. The CDR3 is CATSRAGGAAEKLFF. The CDR3 coding sequence is TGTGCCACCAGCAGAGCGGGGGGTGCAGCCGAAAAACTGTTTTTT.

The chain recombines TRBV9 with TRBJ2-6; the D gene is possibly TRBD1 (6 bases). The germline V gene has CDR1 SGDLS and CDR2 YYNGEE. V was trimmed by 4 bases and J by 2 bases, leaving 10 bases between them. CDR3 size: 15 residues. The chain's CDR3 is CASSQTGTGANVLTF. The CDR3 region has the DNA TGTGCCAGCAGCCAAACAGGGACTGGGGCCAACGTCCTGACTTTC.

The genes are TRBV5-1 and TRBJ2-7; unclear D gene. The V end was cut by 4 bases, the J end by 5 bases, with 13 bases between. Germline CDR1 and CDR2: SGHRS and YFSETQ. The CDR3 covers 13 residues. In DNA form, the CDR3 reads TGCGCCAGCAGCCTTCTAGGCATTGACGAGCAGTACTTC. This sequence encodes CASSLLGIDEQYF.

This chain joins TRBV6-1 and TRBJ2-7; no firm D call. CDR1 and CDR2 from the germline V gene are MNHNS and SASEGT. V was pared by 9 bases and J by 1 base, with 19 bases between. This CDR3 contains 15 residues. The CDR3: CASSYEQTESYEQYF. As DNA, the CDR3 is TGTGCCAGTTCCTACGAGCAGACGGAGTCCTACGAGCAGTACTTC.

The gene calls are TRBV2 and TRBJ1-1; possibly TRBD1 for D (5 bases). This CDR3 has 14 amino acids. Deletions cut 4 bases from V and 1 base from J, with 10 bases between. Looked up from germline, CDR1 is SNHLY and CDR2 is FYNNEI. The chain's CDR3 is CASSVKGPNTEAFF. The CDR3 DNA follows: TGTGCCAGCAGTGTAAAGGGGCCGAACACTGAAGCTTTCTTT.